This T cell receptor beta chain was sequenced in a study of human T cells and chemical hapten exposure. The overall study: Doses of diphenylcyclopropenone went to the patients' scalps weekly throughout the approximately 24-week study.

Specified time point: patch test 1, 2 weeks after DPC sensitization. Sample treatment: therapeutic diphenylcyclopropenone sensitization with weekly scalp DPC. Each donor was an alopecia patient between 18 and 70 years of age who qualified for DPC. A note on this clonotype: The antigen is unknown.

The CDR3 runs to 15 residues. The J segment lost 2 bases and the V segment lost 4 bases, leaving 9 bases of the junction unmatched. Germline values: CDR1 DFQATT, CDR2 SNEGSKA (reference sequence). TCRdb re-derived calls from the RACE reads in MiXCR, one entry per CDR3 protein. The sample includes 370,000 or so distinct CDR3 sequences, about 4.4% of them seen just once. Study-level findings and limits: Patch test score rose with PT1 expanded TCR count, significant at thresholds 8, 16 and 32, not 4.

Material: whole blood, obtained in connection with sensitization to the hapten diphenylcyclopropenone (DPC). The TCR sequence derives from a woman in her forties or fifties with alopecia areata. Some clones in this sample may be carry-over from other donors' samples. V is TRBV20-1 and J is TRBJ2-3; 7 nucleotides match TRBD2. The CDR3 coding sequence is TGCAGTGCTACAGTCACTAGCGACATCACAGATACGCAGTATTTT. The encoded protein is CSATVTSDITDTQYF.